This TCR beta chain emerged from a study of blood T cell repertoires in COVID-19. In the original analysis: Estimates of nucleated cell counts were drawn from the amplification of reference gene primers. Generated by immunoSEQ multiplex PCR, the TCRdb table keeps only in-frame clones and is missing some. V, J and clone size were drawn from that table, and D and trimming were deduced from the DNA. In the table there are under 350,000 clones, approximately 86% of which are singletons. Sequences were obtained from peripheral blood. This TCR derives from a man younger than 30 with active or convalescent COVID-19.

CDR3 coding DNA: TGTGCCAGCAGGGACAGGTGGTCTGGGGCCAACGTCCTGACTTTC. It yields the protein CASRDRWSGANVLTF. The chain links TRBV2 to TRBJ2-6; 7 bases agree with TRBD1. With V trimmed by 6 bases and J by 1 base, 3 bases remained unmatched. CDR1 is SNHLY and CDR2 is FYNNEI in the germline V gene. The CDR3 loop spans 15 amino acids.